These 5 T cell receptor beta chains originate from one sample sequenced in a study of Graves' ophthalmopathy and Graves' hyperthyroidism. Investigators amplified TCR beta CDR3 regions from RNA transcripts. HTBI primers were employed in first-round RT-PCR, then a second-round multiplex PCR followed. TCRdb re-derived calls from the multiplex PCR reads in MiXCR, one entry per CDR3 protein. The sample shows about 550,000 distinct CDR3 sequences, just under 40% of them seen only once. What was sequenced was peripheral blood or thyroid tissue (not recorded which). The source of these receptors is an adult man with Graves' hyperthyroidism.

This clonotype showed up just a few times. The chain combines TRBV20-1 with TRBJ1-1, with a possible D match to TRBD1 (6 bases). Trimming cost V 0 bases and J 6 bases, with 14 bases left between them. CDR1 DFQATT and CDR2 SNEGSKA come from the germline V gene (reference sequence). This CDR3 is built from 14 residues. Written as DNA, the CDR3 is TGCAGTGCTAGAGAAGGGGGGGGGCCGGCTGAAGCTTTCTTT. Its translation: CSAREGGGPAEAFF.

CDR3: CSVDRGSETQYF. CDR3 DNA sequence: TGCAGCGTTGACAGGGGGAGCGAGACCCAGTACTTC. The genes are TRBV29-1 and TRBJ2-5, with 7 bases matching TRBD1. After removal of 3 bases from V and 5 bases from J, the junction contained 3 bases not matched to a gene. From germline, CDR1 is SQVTM and CDR2 ANQGSEA. CDR3 length equals 12 residues.

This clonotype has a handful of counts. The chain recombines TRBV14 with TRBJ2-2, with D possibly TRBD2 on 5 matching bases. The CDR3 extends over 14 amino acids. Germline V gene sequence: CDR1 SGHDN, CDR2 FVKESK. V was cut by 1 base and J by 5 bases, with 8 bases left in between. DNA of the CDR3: TGTGCCAGCAGCCAAGCCGGGGAAACCGGGGAGCTGTTTTTT. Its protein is CASSQAGETGELFF.

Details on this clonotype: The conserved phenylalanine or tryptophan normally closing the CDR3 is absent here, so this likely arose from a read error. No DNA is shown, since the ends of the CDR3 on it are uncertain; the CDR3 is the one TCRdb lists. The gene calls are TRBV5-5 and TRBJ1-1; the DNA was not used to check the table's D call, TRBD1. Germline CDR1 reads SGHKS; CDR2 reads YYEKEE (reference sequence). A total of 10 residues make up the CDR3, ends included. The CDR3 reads CASSAGTAFS.

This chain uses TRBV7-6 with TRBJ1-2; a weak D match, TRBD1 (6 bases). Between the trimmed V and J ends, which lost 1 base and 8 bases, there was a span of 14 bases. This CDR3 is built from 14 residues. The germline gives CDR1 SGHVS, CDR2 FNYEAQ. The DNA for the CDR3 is TGTGCCAGCAGCTTAGGTCTGGGGGCTAGGGGCTACACCTTC. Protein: CASSLGLGARGYTF. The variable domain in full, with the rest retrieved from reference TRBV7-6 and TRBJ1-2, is GAGVSQSPRYKVTKRGQDVALRCDPISGHVSLYWYRQALGQGPEFLTYFNYEAQQDKSGLPNDRFSAERPEGSISTLTIQRTEQRDSAMYRCASSLGLGARGYTFGSGTRLTVV.